Presented here are 8 T cell receptor beta chains from one specimen sequenced in a study of cytomegalovirus exposure and HLA in healthy donors. Primers included in the PCR were 60 Vbeta and 13 Jbeta primers. Sequencing used immunoSEQ multiplex PCR; TCRdb keeps in-frame clones, though not all of them. The data contain 150,000 to 250,000 clones, around 79% of them singletons. The sequencing sample was made of PBMCs. The receptors originated from a girl under 18 in good health and CMV-seropositive.

V usage is TRBV5-6 and J usage is TRBJ2-1; 11 bases are a match to TRBD2. The CDR3 extends over 17 amino acids. Per the germline V gene, CDR1 is SGHDT and CDR2 is YYEEEE. Germline trimming cut 4 bases from V and 0 bases from J; bases unmatched to any gene: 6. This CDR3 reads CASSPWLAGGSYNEQFF. DNA for the CDR3: TGTGCCAGCAGCCCCTGGCTAGCGGGGGGCTCCTACAATGAGCAGTTCTTC.

The chain joins TRBV5-4 to TRBJ2-5; 7 bases align to TRBD2. V shed 1 base, J shed 5 bases, and the junction held 2 bases outside the gene matches. Per the germline V gene, CDR1 is SGHNT and CDR2 is YYREEE (reference sequence). CDR3 size: 13 residues. The CDR3 sequence: CASSLWGGETQYF. DNA for the CDR3: TGTGCCAGCAGCTTGTGGGGGGGTGAGACCCAGTACTTC.

The chain couples TRBV5-1 to TRBJ2-3; D perhaps matches TRBD1 (6 bases). With 0 bases removed from V and 4 bases from J, the gap between germline ends came to 24 bases. There are 19 residues in the CDR3. Germline V gene data show CDR1 as SGHRS and CDR2 as YFSETQ. The CDR3 reads CASSLGAYMNRDRSDTQYF. For the CDR3, the DNA is TGCGCCAGCAGCTTGGGGGCCTATATGAACAGGGATAGATCAGATACGCAGTATTTT.

The chain is built from TRBV5-4 and TRBJ2-7; TRBD1 matches at 10 bases. The junction had 3 bases not matched to a gene; V was cut back by 5 bases and J by 1 base. This CDR3 is 14 amino acids long. Germline CDR1 reads SGHNT; CDR2 reads YYREEE (reference sequence). Here the CDR3 reads CASRRTGGSYEQYF. The CDR3 nucleotides read TGTGCCAGCAGGCGGACAGGGGGTTCCTACGAGCAGTACTTC.

The chain recombines TRBV5-5 with TRBJ1-6; 10 nucleotides match TRBD1. Looked up from germline, CDR1 is SGHKS and CDR2 is YYEKEE (reference sequence). Trimming at V came to 1 base and at J to 7 bases, leaving 2 bases not matched to a gene. This CDR3 contains 15 residues. The CDR3 loop reads CASSLRQGANSPLHF. DNA for the CDR3: TGTGCCAGCAGCTTGAGACAGGGGGCAAATTCACCCCTCCACTTT.

This rearrangement joins TRBV7-9 to TRBJ2-1; D not resolved. V lost 2 bases and J 6 bases, leaving 8 bases between the germline ends. The CDR3 totals 13 residues. From germline, CDR1 is SEHNR and CDR2 FQNEAQ (reference sequence). The CDR3 bases are TGTGCCAGCAGCTTACCCACTCCCAATGAGCAGTTCTTC. Its translation: CASSLPTPNEQFF.

V and J are TRBV4-3 and TRBJ1-3; D remains unclear. The ends were cut back, 0 bases at V and 0 bases at J, with 12 bases in the middle. Germline V gene data show CDR1 as LGHNA and CDR2 as YSLEER. The CDR3 sequence is 17 residues long. The CDR3 here is CASSQDQALSSGNTIYF. The CDR3 DNA follows: TGCGCCAGCAGCCAAGATCAGGCCTTGAGCTCTGGAAACACCATATATTTT.

This chain links TRBV14 with TRBJ2-5, with 7 bases fitting TRBD1. The CDR3 is made up of 13 amino acids. The junction had 6 bases not matched to a gene; V was cut back by 4 bases and J by 7 bases. The germline V gene has CDR1 SGHDN and CDR2 FVKESK. The CDR3 DNA reads as TGTGCCAGCAGCCCTGACAGGGCCGGGACCCAGTACTTC. It is translated as CASSPDRAGTQYF.